The source of this TCR beta chain is a study of vaccination and CD4 T cells after COVID-19. The treatment is: approximately 9-day PBMC culture with coronavirus spike peptide pools or control peptides (ViraFEST assay). This clonotype came up once. Its antigen remains unknown. The CDR3 loop spans 20 amino acids. The V gene end was trimmed by 1 base and the J gene end by 0 bases; junction bases not matched to a gene: 14. Germline CDR1 SNHLY, CDR2 FYNNEI. The assay that was used to sequence DNA from cultured CD4+ T cells was the Oncomine TCR Beta short-read assay. TCRdb passed the PCR reads through MiXCR, listing each CDR3 protein once. The table records around 12,000 distinct CDR3 sequences, over 70% of them present only once.

The sequenced sample was CD4+ T cells from blood, cultured in vitro. This TCR came from a human donor who had recovered from COVID-19. The chain joins TRBV2 to TRBJ2-3; 9 bases are a match to TRBD2. This CDR3 is CASSEGGRASGTRSTDTQYF. CDR3 nucleotide sequence: TGTGCCAGCAGTGAAGGAGGTAGGGCTAGCGGGACCCGTAGCACAGATACGCAGTATTTT.